This T cell receptor beta chain was recovered during a study of Siglec-9 on CD8 T cells in melanoma. Libraries were prepared by immunoSEQ multiplex PCR; TCRdb keeps only in-frame clonotypes and omits some of them. The sample has about 36,000 clones, about 80% seen once. The CDR3 has 15 amino acids. The germline V gene has CDR1 PRHDT and CDR2 FYEKMQ (reference sequence). Trimming left V 2 bases short and J 0 bases short, with 8 bases between. Sequenced input: Siglec-9- CD8+ T cells sorted from blood. The chain combines TRBV13 with TRBJ1-3; no definite D call. This receptor was identified in a human donor in good health. CDR3 region: CASSLRALSGNTIYF. The CDR3 nucleotides are TGTGCCAGCAGCTTAAGGGCCCTCTCTGGAAACACCATATATTTT.